The clone carrying this TCR beta chain was counted a few times. This sample is drawn from a study of cytomegalovirus exposure and HLA in healthy donors. The germline V and J ends were trimmed by 5 bases and 0 bases, with 10 bases remaining between them. There are 14 residues in the CDR3. The germline V gene has CDR1 SEHNR and CDR2 FQNEAQ (reference sequence). The PCR made use of 60 Vbeta and 13 Jbeta primers. The table came from immunoSEQ multiplex PCR; TCRdb's copy has only in-frame clones and leaves some out. Of roughly 170,000 clones detected, 80% appear once; the ten largest clones hold 0.5% to 0.8%.

V gene TRBV7-9 combines with J gene TRBJ1-1; D is undetermined. The receptor was isolated from a boy aged 10-17 years in good health and CMV-seronegative. Sequencing used PBMCs. CDR3 nucleotide sequence: TGTGCCAGCAGCCTCACAAACATGAACACTGAAGCTTTCTTT. It codes for CASSLTNMNTEAFF.